Listed here are 29 T cell receptor beta chains from one sample, sequenced in a study of OX40 agonist ivuxolimab in advanced cancers. Libraries were prepared by immunoSEQ multiplex PCR; TCRdb keeps only in-frame clonotypes and omits some of them. Of tens of thousands of clones listed, roughly 89% are singletons. This material consisted of CD4+ or CD8+ T cells sorted from blood, taken in a trial of the OX40 agonist ivuxolimab. The receptors come from an adult with an advanced solid tumor such as melanoma, head and neck, liver or kidney cancer.

The chain uses TRBV5-5 and TRBJ2-5; D is undetermined. Between the trimmed V and J ends, which lost 0 bases and 0 bases, there was a span of 12 bases. Looked up from germline, CDR1 is SGHKS and CDR2 is YYEKEE (reference sequence). CDR3 length: 16 amino acids. CDR3 protein: CASSLALGADQETQYF. The CDR3 coding sequence is TGTGCCAGCAGCTTGGCTCTCGGCGCCGACCAAGAGACCCAGTACTTC.

The chain combines TRBV6-6 with TRBJ1-1; 8 bases fit TRBD1. CDR1 and CDR2 from the germline V gene are MNHNY and SVGAGI (reference sequence). The CDR3 totals 14 residues. Trimming at V came to 7 bases and at J to 7 bases, leaving 11 bases not matched to a gene. As DNA, the CDR3 is TGTGCCAGCACCCCAGGACAGGGCACCCATGAAGCTTTCTTT. Translation gives CASTPGQGTHEAFF.

This clone was recorded once. This rearrangement joins TRBV5-1 to TRBJ2-2, with 8 bases matching TRBD1. Trimming cost V 0 bases and J 2 bases; bases outside gene matches: 3. Germline values: CDR1 SGHRS, CDR2 YFSETQ. The CDR3 covers 16 residues. CDR3 DNA: TGCGCCAGCAGCTTGGAAGGGACAGGAAACACCGGGGAGCTGTTTTTT. Amino acids: CASSLEGTGNTGELFF. The entire variable domain, with the rest obtained from reference TRBV5-1 and TRBJ2-2, is as follows: KAGVTQTPRYLIKTRGQQVTLSCSPISGHRSVSWYQQTPGQGLQFLFEYFSETQRNKGNFPGRFSGRQFSNSRSEMNVSTLELGDSALYLCASSLEGTGNTGELFFGEGSRLTVL.

V gene TRBV18 combines with J gene TRBJ2-1; D gene uncertain. The CDR3 has 16 residues. The V end lost 4 bases, the J end lost 4 bases, and 17 bases lay between the germline ends. CDR1 and CDR2 (germline): KGHSH, LQKENI. CDR3 nucleotide sequence: TGTGCCAGCTCACAGAACTCTCAATACATTTACAATGAGCAGTTCTTC. It specifies CASSQNSQYIYNEQFF.

In DNA form, the CDR3 reads TGTGCCAGCAGCCTAGGAATAGCGGGATTCAATGAGCAGTTCTTC. Translation gives CASSLGIAGFNEQFF. The chain carries TRBV6-1 and TRBJ2-1, with TRBD2 matching over 8 bases. The length of the CDR3 is 15 residues. V shed 6 bases and J 6 bases; nucleotides not matched to a gene: 10. Germline lookup yields CDR1 MNHNS and CDR2 SASEGT.

Notes on this clone: No conserved phenylalanine or tryptophan is present at the end of the CDR3, so a read error is the likely explanation. The V call is TRBV28, the J call TRBJ1-2; a possible D gene is TRBD1 (5 bases). The germline CDR1 and CDR2 sequences are MDHEN and SYDVKM. This CDR3 is built from 12 residues. The V gene lost 3 bases and the J gene lost 5 bases, with 7 bases spanning the gap. The CDR3 DNA follows: TGTGCCAGCAGTTTGGGGGTATATGGCTACACCTCC. Residues: CASSLGVYGYTS.

The rearrangement uses TRBV4-1 and TRBJ1-3; D unclear. This CDR3 has 13 residues. The V and J ends lost 2 bases and 4 bases respectively, with 6 bases between them. Germline V gives CDR1 MGHRA, CDR2 YSYEKL. CDR3 loop: CASSQPPGNTIYF. The DNA for the CDR3 is TGCGCCAGCAGCCAACCCCCAGGAAACACCATATATTTT.

V and J are TRBV2 and TRBJ2-3; D is possibly TRBD2 (5 bases). The germline V gene encodes CDR1 SNHLY and CDR2 FYNNEI. The CDR3 length is 13 residues. The germline V and J ends were trimmed by 3 bases and 1 base, with 5 bases remaining between them. The CDR3 spells CASSDGGTDTQYF. DNA for the CDR3: TGTGCCAGCAGTGACGGGGGCACAGATACGCAGTATTTT.

The chain employs TRBV2 and TRBJ2-2, with TRBD2 matching 10 bases. CDR1 SNHLY and CDR2 FYNNEI come from the germline V gene. This CDR3 has 16 amino acids. The ends lost 7 bases at V and 13 bases at J; junction bases unmatched: 18. The CDR3 coding sequence is TGTGCCAGCAACAGACTAGCGGGCGCCGTTCGAACGCGGCTGTTTTTT. Protein: CASNRLAGAVRTRLFF.

This clone occurred a few times. The chain uses TRBV4-1 and TRBJ1-2, with D unresolved. Trimming removed 1 base from V and 4 bases from J, with 13 bases in between. This CDR3 comprises 15 residues. Per germline, CDR1 MGHRA and CDR2 YSYEKL. CDR3 coding DNA: TGCGCCAGCAGCCAAGCTGCGACCGTAAGCTATGGCTACACCTTC. It is translated as CASSQAATVSYGYTF.

This chain joins TRBV5-1 and TRBJ1-4, with D possibly matching TRBD1 (6 bases). CDR3 size: 16 residues. The V end lost 3 bases, the J end lost 3 bases, and 15 bases lay between the germline ends. The germline gives CDR1 SGHRS, CDR2 YFSETQ. The DNA of the CDR3 is TGCGCCAGCAGCTCCCTATTGGGACAATCTAATGAAAAACTGTTTTTT. Translation: CASSSLLGQSNEKLFF.

This clone was seen a handful of times. The gene calls are TRBV6-5 and TRBJ2-3, with 10 bases fitting TRBD2. In germline, CDR1 is MNHEY, CDR2 SVGAGI. This CDR3 has 15 amino acids. After removal of 7 bases from V and 0 bases from J, the junction contained 4 bases not matched to a gene. The CDR3 loop reads CASNLAGASTDTQYF. The CDR3 DNA sequence: TGTGCCAGCAACCTAGCGGGGGCTAGCACAGATACGCAGTATTTT.

This clone is a singleton in its sample. The genes are TRBV28 and TRBJ2-1; D is uncertain. V was pared by 7 bases and J by 4 bases, with 17 bases between. The germline V gene encodes CDR1 MDHEN and CDR2 SYDVKM. The CDR3 has 15 amino acids. CDR3 sequence (DNA): TGTGCCAGCAAAAACTTGCATGAATCGTACAATGAGCAGTTCTTC. It translates to CASKNLHESYNEQFF.

For the CDR3, the DNA is TGTGCCAGCAGCGAAGCGGGAGGATCCACAGATACGCAGTATTTT. Translating gives CASSEAGGSTDTQYF. The chain is built from TRBV7-9 and TRBJ2-3; 9 bases agree with TRBD2. The CDR3 totals 15 residues. V was pared by 5 bases and J by 2 bases, with 5 bases of the junction left unmatched. Germline assignment: CDR1 SEHNR and CDR2 FQNEAQ (reference sequence).

This chain links TRBV5-1 with TRBJ1-3, with D perhaps TRBD1 (6 bases). CDR3 length: 15 residues. Germline CDR1 and CDR2: SGHRS and YFSETQ. Between the trimmed V and J ends, which lost 0 bases and 0 bases, there was a span of 7 bases. The CDR3 sequence: CASSLEGGSGNTIYF. The CDR3 nucleotides are TGCGCCAGCAGCTTGGAAGGGGGCTCTGGAAACACCATATATTTT.

The J gene is TRBJ2-2, the V gene TRBV7-9; D remains ambiguous. The germline V gene encodes CDR1 SEHNR and CDR2 FQNEAQ (reference sequence). The CDR3 is made up of 13 amino acids. V was trimmed by 5 bases and J by 8 bases, leaving 12 bases between them. The DNA for the CDR3 is TGTGCCAGCAGCCCCCCCTATGGGGGGGAGCTGTTTTTT. This codes for CASSPPYGGELFF.

On this clone: This same CDR3 is encoded by further DNA sequences in the sample. The chain recombines TRBV5-1 with TRBJ2-5, with no clear D. The V gene lost 5 bases and the J gene lost 1 base, with 3 bases spanning the gap. CDR3 length: 11 amino acids. CDR1 and CDR2 from the germline V gene are SGHRS and YFSETQ. The CDR3 DNA reads TGCGCCAGCAGTTTCCAAGAGACCCAGTACTTC. Protein sequence: CASSFQETQYF.

Of note for this clone: The same CDR3 also results from other DNA sequences found in this sample. The V and J genes are TRBV19 and TRBJ1-5; 10 bases map to TRBD1. V shed 3 bases, J shed 4 bases, and the junction held 3 bases outside the gene matches. This CDR3 spans 15 amino acids. Per the germline V gene, CDR1 is LNHDA and CDR2 is SQIVND (reference sequence). This chain's CDR3 is CASSIDRGPNQPQHF. In nucleotides, the CDR3 is TGTGCCAGTAGTATCGACAGGGGGCCGAATCAGCCCCAGCATTTT.

This rearrangement joins TRBV6-5 to TRBJ2-3; no clear D gene. The CDR3 is made up of 11 amino acids. Germline assignment: CDR1 MNHEY and CDR2 SVGAGI. The ends were cut back, 6 bases at V and 11 bases at J, with 12 bases in the middle. This CDR3 is CASRGSLVQYF. The CDR3 nucleotides are TGTGCCAGCAGAGGGTCGCTGGTGCAGTATTTT.

The CDR3 bases are TGTGCCAGCCTACTAGCGGGAGGGACAGATACGCAGTATTTT. This sequence encodes CASLLAGGTDTQYF. V is TRBV28 and J is TRBJ2-3; 13 positions agree with TRBD2. The CDR3 consists of 14 residues. The germline gives CDR1 MDHEN, CDR2 SYDVKM. The junction had 2 bases not matched to a gene; V was cut back by 8 bases and J by 3 bases.

The chain employs TRBV30 and TRBJ1-6; D might be TRBD1 (6 bases). The CDR3 runs to 14 residues. Germline V gene sequence: CDR1 GTSNPN, CDR2 SVGIG (reference sequence). V lost 0 bases to trimming and J lost 6 bases, with 9 bases between them. The CDR3 protein is CAWSVGRGNSPLHF. The CDR3 DNA sequence: TGTGCCTGGAGTGTTGGCAGGGGTAATTCACCCCTCCACTTT.

The V and J genes are TRBV28 and TRBJ2-2; 7 positions match TRBD2. The V segment lost 5 bases and the J segment 5 bases; nucleotides outside the gene matches: 17. The CDR3 contains 18 residues. CDR1 and CDR2 from the germline V gene are MDHEN and SYDVKM. CDR3: CASSPGIGGRSGTGELFF. For the CDR3, the DNA is TGTGCCAGCAGTCCGGGGATCGGCGGGAGATCCGGGACCGGGGAGCTGTTTTTT.

The chain recombines TRBV7-2 with TRBJ2-3, with a tentative D call TRBD2 (6 bases). CDR1 and CDR2 from the germline V gene are SGHTA and FQGNSA. CDR3 size: 13 residues. V lost 3 bases to trimming and J lost 6 bases, with 10 bases between them. CDR3 nucleotide sequence: TGTGCCAGCAGCTTTGGAGGGAGGGATACGCAGTATTTT. It specifies CASSFGGRDTQYF.

This clone came up once. The chain couples TRBV29-1 to TRBJ2-3; D may be TRBD1 or TRBD2 (5 bases each). From germline, CDR1 is SQVTM and CDR2 ANQGSEA. The V and J ends lost 7 bases and 3 bases respectively, with 8 bases between them. This CDR3 contains 11 residues. CDR3 nucleotides: TGCAGCGGTGAGGGGACAGATACGCAGTATTTT. The encoded protein is CSGEGTDTQYF.

The V gene is TRBV30, the J gene TRBJ2-1; D is possibly TRBD1 (5 bases). V was clipped by 5 bases and J by 0 bases, with 11 bases between them. The CDR3 extends over 14 amino acids. Germline V CDR1 and CDR2: GTSNPN, SVGIG (reference sequence). The CDR3 here is CAWAGWSSYNEQFF. The CDR3 bases are TGTGCCTGGGCAGGGTGGAGCTCCTACAATGAGCAGTTCTTC.

The chain carries TRBV5-1 and TRBJ2-3; 7 nucleotides align to TRBD1. CDR3 length: 15 amino acids. In germline, CDR1 is SGHRS, CDR2 YFSETQ. V lost 3 bases to trimming and J lost 6 bases; unmatched junction nucleotides: 10. CDR3 DNA: TGCGCCAGCAGCTACGGGACAGCCCTCAGTGATACGCAGTATTTT. Translation gives CASSYGTALSDTQYF. The full variable domain, completed using reference TRBV5-1 and TRBJ2-3, is KAGVTQTPRYLIKTRGQQVTLSCSPISGHRSVSWYQQTPGQGLQFLFEYFSETQRNKGNFPGRFSGRQFSNSRSEMNVSTLELGDSALYLCASSYGTALSDTQYFGPGTRLTVL.

The chain carries TRBV30 and TRBJ1-2; D is unclear. Between the trimmed V and J ends, which lost 0 bases and 8 bases, there was a span of 10 bases. The CDR3 sequence is 12 residues long. Germline CDR1 reads GTSNPN; CDR2 reads SVGIG (reference sequence). The CDR3 bases are TGTGCCTGGAGTGTTATGGCGGGAGGCTACACCTTC. The encoded protein is CAWSVMAGGYTF.

Note on this clone: Other DNA variants within this sample encode the same CDR3. The CDR3 DNA reads TGCGCCAGCAGCCCGACAGGGAATAGCAATCAGCCCCAGCATTTT. This codes for CASSPTGNSNQPQHF. The genes are TRBV5-1 and TRBJ1-5, with 7 bases matching TRBD1. Germline values: CDR1 SGHRS, CDR2 YFSETQ. V lost 4 bases and J lost 0; bases outside the gene matches: 4. The CDR3 is made up of 15 amino acids.

The chain employs TRBV28 and TRBJ1-2; tentatively, D is TRBD1 (5 bases). There are 13 residues in the CDR3. Trimming took 10 bases from V and 4 from J, leaving 16 bases between them. Germline loops: CDR1 MDHEN, CDR2 SYDVKM. CDR3 bases: TGTGCCACCAGGACACGCTCAGGCTATGGCTACACCTTC. Amino acids: CATRTRSGYGYTF.